These 2 T cell receptor beta chains were all obtained from the same sample, sequenced in a study of blood T cell repertoires in COVID-19. Produced via immunoSEQ multiplex PCR; TCRdb's table is partial and in-frame only. This table has about 97,000 clones, approximately 87% appearing once. The source material was peripheral blood. These receptors were obtained from a human donor in a cohort sampled during active COVID-19.

The rearrangement joins TRBV19 to TRBJ2-5; 8 nucleotides match TRBD1. Per germline, CDR1 LNHDA and CDR2 SQIVND (reference sequence). J was trimmed by 3 bases and V by 5 bases; bases with no gene match: 8. The CDR3 loop spans 15 amino acids. Here the CDR3 DNA reads TGTGCCAGTAGTCCAGGGACAGGAGGGAAAGAGACCCAGTACTTC. Translating it yields CASSPGTGGKETQYF.

V gene TRBV18 combines with J gene TRBJ2-1, with D possibly TRBD1 on 7 matching bases. The germline V and J ends were trimmed by 3 bases and 9 bases, with 15 bases remaining between them. This CDR3 has 14 residues. Germline V gene sequence: CDR1 KGHSH, CDR2 LQKENI. DNA for the CDR3: TGTGCCAGCTCACCGCGGGACAGCTTGAGTGAGCAGTTCTTC. Its protein is CASSPRDSLSEQFF.